One sample yielded the 12 T cell receptor beta chains listed below, sequenced in a study of molecular identifiers for immune sequencing clone quantification. TCRdb redid the calling of the PCR reads with MiXCR, one entry per CDR3 protein. This repertoire shows more than 550,000 distinct CDR3 sequences, less than 30% found once; its top ten account for approximately 0.75%. Sequencing was done on a sample of naive CD8+ T cells from blood, with Jurkat cell RNA spiked in. Subset described: FACS-sorted CD8+CD4-CCR7+CD45RA+ naive T cells. These receptors all stem from a human donor in good health. Some libraries in this study had Jurkat cell RNA spiked in.

Remarks on this clonotype: A read error may explain this, as a much larger clone is one base away. The chain combines TRBV6-5 with TRBJ1-5; D is unresolved. The CDR3 is made up of 13 amino acids. V shed 5 bases and J shed 9 bases, with 14 bases lying between them. Germline lookup yields CDR1 MNHEY and CDR2 SVGAGI. CDR3 residues: CASSHGPGGPQHF. For the CDR3, the DNA is TGTGCCAGCAGTCACGGGCCCGGCGGGCCCCAGCATTTT.

In the case of this clonotype: A much larger clone sits a single nucleotide away, making a read error possible. The chain uses TRBV4-1 and TRBJ1-5; weak D call: TRBD1 (6 bases). V gave up 4 bases and J gave up 6 bases, with 16 bases separating them. The CDR3 consists of 15 residues. Per germline, CDR1 MGHRA and CDR2 YSYEKL. CDR3 nucleotides: TGCGCCAGCAGCCTGATCCCAGGGGACTTTCAGCCCCAGCATTTT. Protein sequence: CASSLIPGDFQPQHF.

The sample holds a few counts of this clonotype. The gene calls are TRBV5-6 and TRBJ2-3; no definite D call. V was shortened by 4 bases and J by 4 bases, with 7 bases between the two germline ends. Germline V gives CDR1 SGHDT, CDR2 YYEEEE. CDR3 length equals 12 residues. The CDR3 is CASSIISDTQYF. CDR3 DNA sequence: TGTGCCAGCAGCATCATTTCAGATACGCAGTATTTT.

For this clonotype: Without the conserved terminal phenylalanine or tryptophan, this CDR3 likely stems from a read error. This rearrangement joins TRBV6-2 or TRBV6-3 to TRBJ1-5; tentative D call: TRBD1 (5 bases). V lost 6 bases, J lost 5 bases, and 8 bases lay in between. Germline loops: CDR1 MNHEY, CDR2 SVGEGT. The CDR3 is made up of 12 amino acids. The CDR3 nucleotides are TGTGCCAGCAGCCCAGGGTATCAGCCCCAGCATTAT. It codes for CASSPGYQPQHY.

The V call is TRBV13, the J call TRBJ2-5; 13 bases align to TRBD2. Losses at the gene ends were 6 bases for V and 5 bases for J; bases not matched to a gene: 6. Germline values: CDR1 PRHDT, CDR2 FYEKMQ (reference sequence). The CDR3 totals 15 residues. CDR3 bases: TGTGCCAGCAGTCCAACTAGCGGGGGGGCGGAGACCCAGTACTTC. This gives the protein CASSPTSGGAETQYF.

This clonotype has at least ten counts. The V gene is TRBV2, the J gene TRBJ1-1; perhaps TRBD1 as D (5 bases). Trimming took 9 bases from V and 2 from J, leaving 10 bases between them. CDR3 size: 12 residues. The germline V gene has CDR1 SNHLY and CDR2 FYNNEI. DNA of the CDR3: TGTGCCAGTGATGACAGTAACACTGAAGCTTTCTTT. This translates into CASDDSNTEAFF.

The V and J genes are TRBV9 and TRBJ2-7, with 7 bases identical to TRBD2. Germline CDR1 and CDR2: SGDLS and YYNGEE. This CDR3 is 15 amino acids long. After removal of 0 bases from V and 2 bases from J, the junction contained 5 bases not matched to a gene. As DNA, the CDR3 is TGTGCCAGCAGCGTAGATGGAGGGAGGGCCTACGAGCAGTACTTC. Its translation: CASSVDGGRAYEQYF.

This clonotype was observed a few times. The CDR3 DNA reads as TGTGCCAGCAGCCAAGATTTGGCTAGCGGCGCCTTTTCCTACAATGAGCAGTTCTTC. Translation gives CASSQDLASGAFSYNEQFF. The chain combines TRBV3-1 with TRBJ2-1; 7 nucleotides match TRBD2. Germline CDR1 reads LGHDT; CDR2 reads YNNKEL (reference sequence). The CDR3 is 19 amino acids. Trimming cost V 0 bases and J 1 base; bases outside gene matches: 12.

This clonotype has ten or more counts. The rearrangement uses TRBV7-2 and TRBJ2-3; D is undetermined. The length of the CDR3 is 13 residues. Germline V lookup: CDR1 SGHTA, CDR2 FQGNSA. V lost 0 bases, J lost 6 bases, and 7 bases lay in between. The CDR3 protein is CASSLAPGDTQYF. The CDR3 DNA sequence: TGTGCCAGCAGCTTAGCCCCTGGGGATACGCAGTATTTT.

In its sample, this clonotype was seen a few times. The chain is built from TRBV11-2 and TRBJ1-1, with 10 nucleotides matching TRBD1. There are 16 residues in the CDR3. V was pared by 5 bases and J by 0 bases, with 6 bases of the junction left unmatched. CDR1 SGHAT and CDR2 FQNNGV come from the germline V gene. CDR3 sequence reads: CASSPGQGGMNTEAFF. The CDR3 DNA is TGTGCCAGCAGCCCCGGACAGGGGGGAATGAACACTGAAGCTTTCTTT.

This clonotype appeared a single time. The gene calls are TRBV28 and TRBJ2-5; D is tentatively TRBD1 or TRBD2 (5 bases each). Trimming stripped 6 bases from V and 2 bases from J, with 13 bases between. This CDR3 is built from 14 residues. CDR1 is MDHEN and CDR2 is SYDVKM in the germline V gene. The CDR3 nucleotides are TGTGCCAGCAGCCCGGACGGGGCGCAAGAGACCCAGTACTTC. Protein: CASSPDGAQETQYF. The whole variable domain, filled in from reference TRBV28 and TRBJ2-5, reads DVKVTQSSRYLVKRTGEKVFLECVQDMDHENMFWYRQDPGLGLRLIYFSYDVKMKEKGDIPEGYSVSREKKERFSLILESASTNQTSMYLCASSPDGAQETQYFGPGTRLLVL.

This clonotype showed up many times. The gene calls are TRBV7-9 and TRBJ2-6; D is possibly TRBD1 or TRBD2 (5 bases each). Germline values: CDR1 SEHNR, CDR2 FQNEAQ (reference sequence). With 11 bases removed from V and 3 bases from J, the gap between germline ends came to 14 bases. This CDR3 comprises 14 residues. This chain's CDR3 is CAGVRGIGANVLTF. CDR3 nucleotides: TGTGCCGGGGTGAGGGGCATTGGGGCCAACGTCCTGACTTTC.